These 27 T cell receptor beta chains share one sample of origin, sequenced in a study of blood T cell repertoires in COVID-19. The repertoire was sequenced with immunoSEQ multiplex PCR; TCRdb's copy has only in-frame clones and lacks some. The data hold about 170,000 clones, with more than 70% observed a single time. Sequenced: peripheral blood. The source is a man between 18 and 35 years old with active or convalescent COVID-19.

The V gene is TRBV11-2, the J gene TRBJ2-5; a weak D match, TRBD1 (5 bases). The germline CDR1 and CDR2 sequences are SGHAT and FQNNGV. The CDR3 is 13 residues long. Trimming took off 5 bases at V and 0 bases at J, with 7 bases between the two ends. CDR3 DNA sequence: TGTGCCAGCAGCGCAGGGTACCAAGAGACCCAGTACTTC. It specifies CASSAGYQETQYF.

The chain uses TRBV11-3 and TRBJ1-6, with 9 bases lining up with TRBD1. The trim removed 8 bases at V and 6 bases at J, leaving 17 bases unmatched. CDR1 SGHNT and CDR2 YENEEA come from the germline V gene. CDR3 length: 18 residues. CDR3 in DNA: TGTGCCAGCGTGGGGACAGGGCCACCGAGTTTGGGTAATTCACCCCTCCACTTT. Residues: CASVGTGPPSLGNSPLHF. Supplemented by reference TRBV11-3 and TRBJ1-6, the full variable domain reads EAGVVQSPRYKIIEKKQPVAFWCNPISGHNTLYWYLQNLGQGPELLIRYENEEAVDDSQLPKDRFSAERLKGVDSTLKIQPAELGDSAVYLCASVGTGPPSLGNSPLHFGNGTRLTVT.

This chain uses TRBV5-4 with TRBJ2-5, with TRBD2 matching 7 bases. This CDR3 has 14 residues. V was clipped by 4 bases and J by 5 bases; unmatched bases: 8. The germline CDR1 and CDR2 sequences are SGHNT and YYREEE (reference sequence). Here the CDR3 reads CASSPGGMGETQYF. Written as DNA, the CDR3 is TGTGCCAGCAGCCCCGGGGGGATGGGGGAGACCCAGTACTTC.

The count of this clone is one. The chain recombines TRBV12-3 or TRBV12-4 with TRBJ2-1; no definite D call. V was clipped by 5 bases and J by 8 bases, with 13 bases between them. The CDR3 is made up of 13 amino acids. As DNA, the CDR3 is TGTGCCAGCAGTCTAAACTACGAGGATGAGCAGTTCTTC. Encoded protein: CASSLNYEDEQFF.

The chain recombines TRBV4-1 with TRBJ2-3, with 7 bases fitting TRBD1. V was pared by 4 bases and J by 3 bases, with 10 bases of the junction left unmatched. Germline V gene lookup returns CDR1 MGHRA and CDR2 YSYEKL. The CDR3 sequence is 16 residues long. CDR3 DNA: TGCGCCAGCAGCCGTGGACAGGAGAGGGTTACAGATACGCAGTATTTT. Translated: CASSRGQERVTDTQYF.

The rearrangement links TRBV6-5 to TRBJ2-7, with 7 bases identical to TRBD2. J was trimmed by 0 bases and V by 11 bases; bases with no gene match: 10. Germline V CDR1 and CDR2: MNHEY, SVGAGI. The CDR3 totals 14 residues. The CDR3 loop reads CAGGGVSFSYEQYF. DNA for the CDR3: TGTGCCGGGGGAGGGGTTAGCTTCTCCTACGAGCAGTACTTC.

This chain connects TRBV13 to TRBJ1-2; TRBD1 might be the D (5 bases). Trimming removed 5 bases from V and 3 bases from J, with 10 bases in between. The CDR3 extends over 13 amino acids. Germline V gene data show CDR1 as PRHDT and CDR2 as FYEKMQ (reference sequence). The CDR3 sequence is CASSPGGDYGYTF. The CDR3 DNA reads TGTGCCAGCAGCCCGGGGGGGGACTATGGCTACACCTTC.

The chain couples TRBV9 to TRBJ2-1, with TRBD2 matching 10 bases. V trimming: 1 base; J trimming: 2 bases; junction bases outside the gene matches: 0. Germline V gene sequence: CDR1 SGDLS, CDR2 YYNGEE. This CDR3 is 15 amino acids long. The DNA for the CDR3 is TGTGCCAGCAGCGTACTAGCGGGGGCCTACAATGAGCAGTTCTTC. It is translated as CASSVLAGAYNEQFF.

The chain uses TRBV3-1 (or the pseudogene TRBV3-2) and TRBJ2-1, with D unresolved. Looked up from germline, CDR1 is LGHDT and CDR2 is YNNKEL (reference sequence). V lost 1 base and J lost 5, with 12 bases in between. CDR3 size: 15 residues. The CDR3 nucleotides are TGTGCCAGCAGCCAAGGGCTTTTTTTGGACAATGAGCAGTTCTTC. It codes for CASSQGLFLDNEQFF.

This clone was detected a few times. The chain employs TRBV11-3 and TRBJ1-1; D possibly corresponds to TRBD1 (5 bases). The CDR3 sequence is 14 residues long. CDR1 SGHNT and CDR2 YENEEA come from the germline V gene. The V end was cut by 5 bases, the J end by 5 bases, with 15 bases between. The CDR3 loop is CASSPRQIVTEAFF. In nucleotides, the CDR3 is TGTGCCAGCAGCCCCAGACAGATTGTTACTGAAGCTTTCTTT.

This sequence joins TRBV7-9 and TRBJ2-1; D may be TRBD2 (6 bases). This CDR3 is 15 amino acids long. V was trimmed by 1 base and J by 0 bases, leaving 7 bases between them. Germline values: CDR1 SEHNR, CDR2 FQNEAQ (reference sequence). The CDR3 spells CASSLDGSSYNEQFF. The CDR3, as DNA: TGTGCCAGCAGCTTAGACGGGAGCTCCTACAATGAGCAGTTCTTC.

This chain joins TRBV29-1 and TRBJ2-1; TRBD1 matches at 9 bases. The CDR3 covers 13 residues. Germline trimming cut 4 bases from V and 8 bases from J; bases unmatched to any gene: 6. The germline CDR1 and CDR2 sequences are SQVTM and ANQGSEA. The CDR3 reads CSVVGQGGDEQFF. CDR3 DNA sequence: TGCAGCGTTGTGGGACAGGGAGGCGATGAGCAGTTCTTC.

The V and J genes are TRBV3-1 (or the pseudogene TRBV3-2) and TRBJ2-5; D gene uncertain. This CDR3 spans 13 amino acids. Trimming cost V 6 bases and J 5 bases, with 13 bases left between them. Germline values: CDR1 LGHDT, CDR2 YNNKEL (reference sequence). The CDR3 sequence: CASRPSNRETQYF. Written as DNA, the CDR3 is TGTGCCAGCAGGCCATCAAACCGGGAGACCCAGTACTTC.

The chain joins TRBV2 to TRBJ2-4; TRBD1 matches 9 bases. This CDR3 has 14 amino acids. Germline CDR1 is SNHLY and CDR2 is FYNNEI. V was clipped by 8 bases and J by 5 bases; unmatched bases: 7. CDR3 nucleotides: TGTGCCAGCGCGGACAGGGGATGGGAAAACATTCAGTACTTC. Protein sequence: CASADRGWENIQYF.

This clone has a single count. Other nucleotide sequences from this sample produce the same CDR3. DNA for the CDR3: TGTGCCTGGAGTGTGGGCGACTACAATGAGCAGTTCTTC. This encodes CAWSVGDYNEQFF. The chain joins TRBV30 to TRBJ2-1; D not certain. The germline V and J ends were trimmed by 0 bases and 3 bases, with 6 bases remaining between them. This CDR3 is built from 13 residues. In germline, CDR1 is GTSNPN, CDR2 SVGIG (reference sequence).

The chain employs TRBV19 and TRBJ1-5, with 7 positions matching TRBD1. The CDR3 is 15 residues long. V lost 5 bases to trimming and J lost 3 bases; unmatched junction nucleotides: 7. Germline V gene sequence: CDR1 LNHDA, CDR2 SQIVND (reference sequence). CDR3 residues: CASSGTGQNNQPQHF. The CDR3, as DNA: TGTGCCAGTAGTGGAACGGGACAGAACAATCAGCCCCAGCATTTT.

V is TRBV4-3 and J is TRBJ2-1, with 8 bases aligning to TRBD2. The CDR3 spans 17 residues. From germline, CDR1 is LGHNA and CDR2 YSLEER. V trimming: 0 bases; J trimming: 2 bases; junction bases outside the gene matches: 6. CDR3 region: CASSQDLNSGTYNEQFF. CDR3 DNA sequence: TGCGCCAGCAGCCAAGATCTGAATAGCGGGACCTACAATGAGCAGTTCTTC.

J is TRBJ2-7 and V is TRBV7-3; tentative D call: TRBD1 (5 bases). CDR1 is SGHTA and CDR2 is FQGTGA in the germline V gene. This CDR3 has 17 residues. V was shortened by 2 bases and J by 2 bases, with 19 bases between the two germline ends. The CDR3 loop is CASSLGAVAAGPYEQYF. The CDR3 region has the DNA TGTGCCAGCAGCTTAGGGGCGGTTGCCGCCGGACCCTACGAGCAGTACTTC.

This rearrangement joins TRBV7-9 to TRBJ1-1; 8 nucleotides align to TRBD1. Unmatched junction bases numbered 4, after V lost 5 bases and J lost 2 bases. The CDR3 loop spans 14 amino acids. Looked up from germline, CDR1 is SEHNR and CDR2 is FQNEAQ (reference sequence). CDR3 residues: CASSAQGANTEAFF. The CDR3 DNA reads TGTGCCAGCAGCGCCCAGGGGGCAAACACTGAAGCTTTCTTT.

V gene TRBV29-1 combines with J gene TRBJ2-1; tentative D call: TRBD1 (6 bases). This CDR3 has 15 amino acids. In germline, CDR1 is SQVTM, CDR2 ANQGSEA. CDR3 loop: CSFKQGRSSYNEQFF. CDR3 in DNA: TGCAGTTTCAAACAGGGTCGTAGCTCCTACAATGAGCAGTTCTTC.

This sequence joins TRBV6-2 or TRBV6-3 and TRBJ2-7, with a possible D match to TRBD2 (5 bases). From germline, CDR1 is MNHEY and CDR2 SVGEGT. This CDR3 contains 15 residues. Trimming took off 2 bases at V and 3 bases at J, with 14 bases between the two ends. This CDR3 reads CASSYRGSTVYEQYF. CDR3 sequence (DNA): TGTGCCAGCAGTTACAGAGGGTCCACCGTCTACGAGCAGTACTTC.

J is TRBJ2-1 and V is TRBV6-2 or TRBV6-3; 9 bases match TRBD2. Losses at the gene ends were 3 bases for V and 3 bases for J; bases not matched to a gene: 15. CDR1 MNHEY and CDR2 SVGEGT come from the germline V gene. The CDR3 length is 19 residues. CDR3 loop: CASSYNNIKPTSGYNEQFF. The CDR3 DNA follows: TGTGCCAGCAGTTATAACAACATTAAACCGACTAGCGGCTACAATGAGCAGTTCTTC.

This clone was seen once. The chain joins TRBV7-2 to TRBJ2-7, with D hard to call. Germline V gene lookup returns CDR1 SGHTA and CDR2 FQGNSA. The germline V and J ends were trimmed by 2 bases and 7 bases, with 12 bases remaining between them. The CDR3 contains 13 residues. In DNA form, the CDR3 reads TGTGCCAGCAGCTTAATCCCCCTATGGGAGCAGTACTTC. Translated: CASSLIPLWEQYF.

The chain combines TRBV3-1 (or the pseudogene TRBV3-2) with TRBJ2-7; TRBD1 is a possible D gene (5 bases). From germline, CDR1 is LGHDT and CDR2 YNNKEL (reference sequence). CDR3 length: 13 amino acids. V was shortened by 4 bases and J by 2 bases, with 9 bases between the two germline ends. The CDR3 is CASSRRGTYEQYF. CDR3 in DNA: TGTGCCAGCAGCCGTAGGGGAACCTACGAGCAGTACTTC.

The sample holds a few counts of this clone. The V and J genes are TRBV15 and TRBJ2-3; possibly TRBD1 for D (5 bases). CDR1 is LNHNV and CDR2 is YYDKDF in the germline V gene (reference sequence). The CDR3 is 15 residues long. Between the trimmed V and J ends, which lost 0 bases and 4 bases, there was a span of 11 bases. The CDR3 DNA is TGTGCCACCAGCAGAGATAGTTCAGGGTCAGATACGCAGTATTTT. Its translation: CATSRDSSGSDTQYF.

The V gene is TRBV11-2, the J gene TRBJ2-3; D is unresolved. The CDR3 has 12 amino acids. Germline CDR1 and CDR2: SGHAT and FQNNGV. The V end was cut by 5 bases, the J end by 5 bases, with 8 bases between. Here the CDR3 reads CASSHYVDTQYF. For the CDR3, the DNA is TGTGCCAGCAGCCACTACGTAGATACGCAGTATTTT. Supplemented by reference TRBV11-2 and TRBJ2-3, the full variable domain reads EAGVAQSPRYKIIEKRQSVAFWCNPISGHATLYWYQQILGQGPKLLIQFQNNGVVDDSQLPKDRFSAERLKGVDSTLKIQPAKLEDSAVYLCASSHYVDTQYFGPGTRLTVL.

The chain links TRBV7-2 to TRBJ2-4; unclear D gene. V was clipped by 1 base and J by 6 bases, with 13 bases between them. The CDR3 totals 15 residues. Germline V lookup: CDR1 SGHTA, CDR2 FQGNSA. DNA for the CDR3: TGTGCCAGCAGCTTAGACTCAAAGACGGGAAACATTCAGTACTTC. This gives the protein CASSLDSKTGNIQYF.